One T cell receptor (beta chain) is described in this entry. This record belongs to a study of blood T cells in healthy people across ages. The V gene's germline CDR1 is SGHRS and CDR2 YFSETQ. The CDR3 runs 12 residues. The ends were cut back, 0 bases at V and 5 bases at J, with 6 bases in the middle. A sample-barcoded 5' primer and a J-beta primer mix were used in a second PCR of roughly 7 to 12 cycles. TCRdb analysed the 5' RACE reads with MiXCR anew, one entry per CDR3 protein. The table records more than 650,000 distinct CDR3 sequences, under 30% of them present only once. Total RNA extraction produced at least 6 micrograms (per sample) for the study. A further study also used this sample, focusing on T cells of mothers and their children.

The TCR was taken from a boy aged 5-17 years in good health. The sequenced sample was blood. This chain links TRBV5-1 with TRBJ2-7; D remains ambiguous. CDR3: CASSLEADEQYF. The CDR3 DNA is TGCGCCAGCAGCTTGGAGGCCGACGAGCAGTACTTC.